These T cell receptor beta chains were read from a single sample in a study of T cells in Graves' hyperthyroidism and ophthalmopathy. TCRdb itself ran the multiplex PCR reads through MiXCR, one entry per CDR3 protein. In the table there are fewer than 550,000 distinct CDR3 sequences, 15% to 18% of which are singletons. The sequencing sample was made of blood. These receptors were collected from a young woman with Graves' hyperthyroidism. Both conserved end residues are part of each CDR3. D genes are given only for firm matches. Clone size is given for some rows only: seen once, a few or many times, or a class if the clone is expanded.

j_call	v_call	cdr3_length	clone_size	d_call	cdr3_nt	cdr3_aa
TRBJ1-1	TRBV11-2	15	many	NA	TGTGCCAGCAGCTTATGGGGGGCGGCTGGGGCTGAAGCTTTCTTT	CASSLWGAAGAEAFF
TRBJ1-1	TRBV6-1	12	few	NA	TGTGCCAGCAACCTACGGAACACTGAAGCTTTCTTT	CASNLRNTEAFF
TRBJ2-7	TRBV6-5	18	many	TRBD2	TGTGCCAGCAGTTACTTTGGGATAGCGGGAGCTGTCGCCTACGAGCAGTACTTC	CASSYFGIAGAVAYEQYF
TRBJ2-2	TRBV10-1	16	many	TRBD2	TGCGCCAGCAGTGAGTTGACTAGCGGGAACACCGGGGAGCTGTTTTTT	CASSELTSGNTGELFF
TRBJ2-3	TRBV7-2	15	many	TRBD1	TGTGCCAGCAGCTTCCCGCGAGACAGGGGACATACGCAGTATTTT	CASSFPRDRGHTQYF
TRBJ2-3	TRBV12-3/TRBV12-4	16	many	NA	TGTGCCAGCAGATCCGCCCTAGGGGCGGGTTTGGATACGCAGTATTTT	CASRSALGAGLDTQYF
TRBJ1-1	TRBV5-1	13	many	TRBD1	TGCGCCAGCAGAGGACAGGGGGCGGCTGAAGCTTTCTTT	CASRGQGAAEAFF
TRBJ1-1	TRBV11-2	13	many	NA	TGTGCCAGCAGCCCGCGGATGAACACTGAAGCTTTCTTT	CASSPRMNTEAFF
TRBJ1-5	TRBV20-1	13	NA	NA	TGCAGTGCTAATCAGAGGACTAATCAGCCCCAGCATTTT	CSANQRTNQPQHF
TRBJ1-5	TRBV29-1	15	many	TRBD1	TGCAGCGTTGCTGCAGGGACAGGGTACAATCAGCCCCAGCATTTT	CSVAAGTGYNQPQHF
TRBJ1-1	TRBV20-1	13	many	NA	TGCAGTGCTAGTAGTGGGGGGAGGACTGAAGCTTTCTTT	CSASSGGRTEAFF
TRBJ2-2	TRBV10-3	14	few	NA	TGTGCCATCAGAACGGGGGAGAACACCGGGGAGCTGTTTTTT	CAIRTGENTGELFF
TRBJ1-2	TRBV5-1	14	NA	NA	TGCGCCAGCAGCCCACTGGCCGGTGGGTATGGCTACACCTTC	CASSPLAGGYGYTF
TRBJ2-1	TRBV29-1	13	many	NA	TGCAGCGTTAAGGACTGGACCTCGGGTGAGCAGTTCTTC	CSVKDWTSGEQFF
TRBJ2-5	TRBV16	19	few	NA	TGTGCCAGCAGCCAATTCAGTTCTCGTAGGGGGTCGCCGGGAGAGACCCAGTACTTC	CASSQFSSRRGSPGETQYF
TRBJ2-7	TRBV10-3	16	few	NA	TGTGCCATCAGTGACTCTAGGTCCTCAATCGGCTACGAGCAGTACTTC	CAISDSRSSIGYEQYF
TRBJ2-1	TRBV11-2	14	many	TRBD1	TGTGCCAGCGGTACAGGGGGCTCCTACAATGAGCAGTTCTTC	CASGTGGSYNEQFF
TRBJ2-5	TRBV6-5	15	NA	TRBD2	TGTGCCAGCAAAGGGTTCGGGGGGAAAACGGGGACCCAGTACTTC	CASKGFGGKTGTQYF
TRBJ1-2	TRBV5-1	15	NA	TRBD1	TGCGCCAGCTCCCCCCGGGACAGGGCGTTCTATGGCTACACCTTC	CASSPRDRAFYGYTF
TRBJ2-7	TRBV29-1	12	many	NA	TGCAGCGTTGGTGAAGGGCATGTCGAGCAGTACTTC	CSVGEGHVEQYF
TRBJ2-2	TRBV6-1	15	NA	TRBD2	TGTGCCAGCAATCGGGGGGAACCGAACACCGGGGAGCTGTTTTTT	CASNRGEPNTGELFF
TRBJ2-2	TRBV2	14	many	TRBD1	TGTGCCACGTCCGGACAGGGCAACACCGGGGAGCTGTTTTTT	CATSGQGNTGELFF
TRBJ1-6	TRBV20-1	13	NA	NA	TGCAGTGCTAGCCAGGCTAATAATTCACCCCTCCACTTT	CSASQANNSPLHF
TRBJ2-5	TRBV10-2	12	few	TRBD1	TGCGCCAGTAAACAGGGGCCGGAGACCCAGTACTTC	CASKQGPETQYF
TRBJ2-3	TRBV7-6	17	many	TRBD2	TGTGCCAGCAGCCTACTGACGACTAGCGGGGGGACAGATACGCAGTATTTT	CASSLLTTSGGTDTQYF
TRBJ1-1	TRBV5-6	14	many	NA	TGTGCCAGCAGCCTACAAAGGATGAACACTGAAGCTTTCTTT	CASSLQRMNTEAFF
TRBJ1-1	TRBV20-1	15	many	NA	TGCAGTGCTAGAATTACGGGACTAAGGAACACTGAAGCTTTCTTT	CSARITGLRNTEAFF
TRBJ1-5	TRBV20-1	15	few	NA	TGCAGTGCTAAAGCTGGGGGGGCCCGCAATCAGCCCCAGCATTTT	CSAKAGGARNQPQHF
TRBJ2-4	TRBV7-2	16	NA	NA	TGTGCCAGCAGCTTAGACTCCCTCATGGGCCAAAACATTCAGTACTTC	CASSLDSLMGQNIQYF
TRBJ1-5	TRBV19	14	NA	NA	TGTGCCAGTAGTATGGCAGTTAGCAATCAGCCCCAGCATTTT	CASSMAVSNQPQHF
TRBJ2-1	TRBV3-1	11	many	NA	TGTGCCAGCAGCCAAGTGGGTGAGCAGTTCTTC	CASSQVGEQFF
TRBJ1-3	TRBV7-2	15	few	NA	TGTGCCAGCAGCTTAGGGGGGAGTGCTGGAAACACCATATATTTT	CASSLGGSAGNTIYF
TRBJ2-5	TRBV5-4	13	few	NA	TGTGCCAGCAGCCCTACACCCGGGGGGACCCAGTACTTC	CASSPTPGGTQYF
TRBJ1-1	TRBV5-1	15	many	NA	TGCGCCAGCAGCTTGGGACGAGGGGCGCGAACTGAAGCTTTCTTT	CASSLGRGARTEAFF
TRBJ1-1	TRBV7-9	14	few	NA	TGTGCCAGCAGCTTAATGGGGGGTGACACTGAAGCTTTCTTT	CASSLMGGDTEAFF
TRBJ2-2	TRBV28	16	many	TRBD2	TGTGCCAGCAGTTCTATGCCGGGACTAATGATCGGGGAGCTGTTTTTT	CASSSMPGLMIGELFF
TRBJ2-3	TRBV9	14	few	TRBD2	TGTGCCAGCACCCCAGCGGGAGGGTTGGATACGCAGTATTTT	CASTPAGGLDTQYF
TRBJ1-1	TRBV14	15	many	NA	TGTGCCAGCAGCCAAGAGGGACGAATGAACACTGAAGCTTTCTTT	CASSQEGRMNTEAFF
TRBJ2-5	TRBV5-5	13	few	NA	TGTGCCAGCAGCGAGGAACCTCAAGAGACCCAGTACTTC	CASSEEPQETQYF
TRBJ2-7	TRBV15	16	many	TRBD2	TGTGCCACCAGCAGAGATCTTTGGCGGGAGGGGAGCGAGCAGTACTTC	CATSRDLWREGSEQYF
TRBJ1-4	TRBV11-2	14	many	TRBD1	TGTGCCAGCAGCCAGGGACAGAACAATGAAAAACTGTTTTTT	CASSQGQNNEKLFF
TRBJ1-1	TRBV12-3/TRBV12-4	13	few	NA	TGTGCCAGCACCACGATGGCAGGCACTGAAGCTTTCTTT	CASTTMAGTEAFF
TRBJ2-7	TRBV20-1	13	many	NA	TGCAGTGCGGAGGGCGGAAACTCCTACGAGCAGTACTTC	CSAEGGNSYEQYF
TRBJ1-5	TRBV7-3	18	many	NA	TGTGCCAGCAGCTTAAAGCGGCGGGACAACCAAGGCGGTCAGCCCCAGCATTTT	CASSLKRRDNQGGQPQHF
TRBJ2-1	TRBV12-5	15	many	NA	TGTGCTAGTGGCTCATACTACGGGACTGACAATGAGCAGTTCTTC	CASGSYYGTDNEQFF
TRBJ2-3	TRBV20-1	14	NA	TRBD2	TGCAGTGCTAGTGGCGGGGGGTACACAGATACGCAGTATTTT	CSASGGGYTDTQYF
TRBJ1-2	TRBV28	16	many	NA	TGTGCCAGCAGTTTAAAAGAGGGGGAAGAGTGGTATGGCTACACCTTC	CASSLKEGEEWYGYTF
TRBJ1-5	TRBV28	12	many	NA	TGTGCCAGCATAGGCGGCAATCAGCCCCAGCATTTT	CASIGGNQPQHF
TRBJ1-3	TRBV11-2	20	NA	TRBD1	TGTGCCAGCAGCTTAGGATACTACCGTAAGGACAGGGACTCTGGAAACACCATATATTTT	CASSLGYYRKDRDSGNTIYF
TRBJ2-5	TRBV5-1	17	many	TRBD2	TGCGCCAGCAGCTTGGAACTAGCGGGATCAGGCCAAGAGACCCAGTACTTC	CASSLELAGSGQETQYF
TRBJ2-1	TRBV20-1	14	NA	TRBD1	TGCAGTGCTAGAAGACCGGACAGGGTTTCACGGCAGTTCTTC	CSARRPDRVSRQFF
TRBJ1-1	TRBV29-1	12	NA	NA	TGCAGCGTAGAGGCCTCTGGCCTCGCGGCTTTCTTT	CSVEASGLAAFF
TRBJ1-2	TRBV19	18	NA	NA	TGTGCCAGTAGTATAGATCTCGTCAGGGTGTCGAGAAGCCCCGGCTACACCTTC	CASSIDLVRVSRSPGYTF
TRBJ1-1	TRBV5-1	16	many	NA	TGCGCCAGCAGCTTGGCAGGCACCAAGGTGAACACTGAAGCTTTCTTT	CASSLAGTKVNTEAFF
TRBJ2-3	TRBV4-3	13	NA	NA	TGCGCCAGCAGCCAAAGGGGCACAGATACGCAGTATTTT	CASSQRGTDTQYF
TRBJ2-3	TRBV6-4	16	NA	NA	TGTGCCAGCAGCTTTAGCGGAGGGGGCGAGACAGATACGCAGTATTTT	CASSFSGGGETDTQYF
TRBJ2-7	TRBV7-9	11	few	NA	TGTGCCAGCAGCTTAGAATTCGAGCAGTACTTC	CASSLEFEQYF
TRBJ2-5	TRBV7-2	14	NA	NA	TGTGCCAGCAGCGCTGGGGCAGGGCGAAAGACCCAGTACTTC	CASSAGAGRKTQYF
TRBJ2-7	TRBV15	14	many	TRBD1	TGTGCCACCAGCTATACGGGACAGGAGGACGAGCAGTACTTC	CATSYTGQEDEQYF
TRBJ2-2	TRBV6-1	17	NA	NA	TGTGCCAGCACTCCGGGTTCCGGCGGGGCGAACACCGGGGAGCTGTTTTTT	CASTPGSGGANTGELFF